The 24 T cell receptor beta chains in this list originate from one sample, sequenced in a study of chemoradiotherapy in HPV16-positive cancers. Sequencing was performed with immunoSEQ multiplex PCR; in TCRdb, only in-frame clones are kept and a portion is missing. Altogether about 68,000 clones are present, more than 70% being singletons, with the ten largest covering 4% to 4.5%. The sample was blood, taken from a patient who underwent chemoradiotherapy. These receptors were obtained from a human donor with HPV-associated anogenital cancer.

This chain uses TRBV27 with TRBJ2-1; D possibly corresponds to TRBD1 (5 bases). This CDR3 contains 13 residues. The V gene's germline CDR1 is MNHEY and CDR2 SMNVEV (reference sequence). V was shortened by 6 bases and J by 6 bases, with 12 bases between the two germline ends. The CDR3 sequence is CASSWGPINEQFF. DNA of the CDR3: TGTGCCAGCAGCTGGGGCCCCATCAATGAGCAGTTCTTC.

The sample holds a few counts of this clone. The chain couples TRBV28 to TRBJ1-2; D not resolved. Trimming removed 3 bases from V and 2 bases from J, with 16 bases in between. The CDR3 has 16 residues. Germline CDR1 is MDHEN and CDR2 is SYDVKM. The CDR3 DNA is TGTGCCAGCAGTTTCTATGCCCTCCTCGGGAACTATGGCTACACCTTC. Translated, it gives CASSFYALLGNYGYTF.

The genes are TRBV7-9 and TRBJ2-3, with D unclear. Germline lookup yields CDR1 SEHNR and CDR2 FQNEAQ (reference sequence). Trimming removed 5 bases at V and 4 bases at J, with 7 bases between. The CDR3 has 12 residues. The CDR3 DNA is TGTGCCAGCAGCCCGGTGTCAGATACGCAGTATTTT. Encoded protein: CASSPVSDTQYF.

The CDR3 loop reads CASSRTGGVRNEQFF. CDR3 nucleotides: TGCGCCAGCAGCCGGACAGGGGGCGTTAGGAATGAGCAGTTCTTC. The rearrangement uses TRBV5-1 and TRBJ2-1; TRBD1 matches at 11 bases. Trimming at V came to 4 bases and at J to 7 bases, leaving 7 bases not matched to a gene. The CDR3 loop spans 15 amino acids. CDR1 and CDR2 (germline): SGHRS, YFSETQ.

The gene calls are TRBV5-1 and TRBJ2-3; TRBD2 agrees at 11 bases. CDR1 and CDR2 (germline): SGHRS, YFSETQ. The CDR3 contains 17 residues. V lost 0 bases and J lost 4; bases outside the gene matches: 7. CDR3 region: CASSLEPSGGFADTQYF. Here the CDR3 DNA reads TGCGCCAGCAGCTTGGAGCCTAGCGGGGGGTTTGCAGATACGCAGTATTTT.

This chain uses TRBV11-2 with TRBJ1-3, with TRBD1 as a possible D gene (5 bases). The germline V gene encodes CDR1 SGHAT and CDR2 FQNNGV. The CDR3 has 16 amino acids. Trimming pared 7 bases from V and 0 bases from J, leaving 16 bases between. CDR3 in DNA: TGTGCCAGCACCCCCGGGGGAACATACTCTGGAAACACCATATATTTT. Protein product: CASTPGGTYSGNTIYF.

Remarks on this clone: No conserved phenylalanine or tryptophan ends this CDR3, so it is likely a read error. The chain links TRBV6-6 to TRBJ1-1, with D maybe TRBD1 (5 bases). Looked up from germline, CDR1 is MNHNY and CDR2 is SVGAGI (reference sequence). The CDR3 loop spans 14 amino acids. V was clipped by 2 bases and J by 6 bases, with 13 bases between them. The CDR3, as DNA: TGTGCCAGCAGTTACAGGGGAGGGATCGCTGAAGCTTTCTCT. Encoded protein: CASSYRGGIAEAFS.

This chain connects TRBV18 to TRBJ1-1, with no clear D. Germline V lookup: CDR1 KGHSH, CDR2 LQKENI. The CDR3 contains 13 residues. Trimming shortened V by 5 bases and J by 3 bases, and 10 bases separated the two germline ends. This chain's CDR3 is CASSSSQYTEAFF. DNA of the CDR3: TGTGCCAGCTCATCGTCGCAATACACTGAAGCTTTCTTT. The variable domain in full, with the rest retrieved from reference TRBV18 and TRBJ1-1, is NAGVMQNPRHLVRRRGQEARLRCSPMKGHSHVYWYRQLPEEGLKFMVYLQKENIIDESGMPKERFSAEFPKEGPSILRIQQVVRGDSAAYFCASSSSQYTEAFFGQGTRLTVV.

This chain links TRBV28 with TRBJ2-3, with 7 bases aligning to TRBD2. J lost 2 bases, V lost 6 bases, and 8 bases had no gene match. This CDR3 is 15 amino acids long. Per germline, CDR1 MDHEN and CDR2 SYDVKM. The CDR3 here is CASSRLGLLTDTQYF. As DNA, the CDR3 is TGTGCCAGCAGCCGCTTGGGACTACTCACAGATACGCAGTATTTT.

The CDR3 loop is CASRPGTDTQYF. The CDR3 DNA is TGTGCCAGCAGGCCAGGGACAGATACGCAGTATTTT. The rearrangement uses TRBV9 and TRBJ2-3; D perhaps matches TRBD1 (5 bases). Trimming cost V 5 bases and J 3 bases, with 7 bases left between them. Germline CDR1 SGDLS, CDR2 YYNGEE. The CDR3 is 12 amino acids. The full variable domain, rest sourced from reference TRBV9 and TRBJ2-3, is DSGVTQTPKHLITATGQRVTLRCSPRSGDLSVYWYQQSLDQGLQFLIQYYNGEERAKGNILERFSAQQFPDLHSELNLSSLELGDSALYFCASRPGTDTQYFGPGTRLTVL.

CDR3 protein: CASSYSGTGHYGYTF. DNA of the CDR3: TGTGCCAGCAGTTACTCCGGGACAGGTCACTATGGCTACACCTTC. The chain couples TRBV6-5 to TRBJ1-2, with TRBD1 matching over 8 bases. The V and J ends lost 0 bases and 3 bases, in that order; junction bases with no gene match: 3. Per the germline V gene, CDR1 is MNHEY and CDR2 is SVGAGI. There are 15 residues in the CDR3.

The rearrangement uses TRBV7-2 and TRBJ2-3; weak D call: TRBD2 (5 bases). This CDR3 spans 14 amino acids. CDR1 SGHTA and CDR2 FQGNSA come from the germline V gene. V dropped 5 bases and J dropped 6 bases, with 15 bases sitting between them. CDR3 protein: CASSPGFPGDTQYF. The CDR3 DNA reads TGTGCCAGCAGCCCTGGGTTCCCGGGGGATACGCAGTATTTT.

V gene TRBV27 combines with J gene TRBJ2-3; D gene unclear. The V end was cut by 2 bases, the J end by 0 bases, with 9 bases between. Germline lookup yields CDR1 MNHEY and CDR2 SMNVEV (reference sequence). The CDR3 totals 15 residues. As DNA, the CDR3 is TGTGCCAGCAGTTTAGGCAGTACTAGCACAGATACGCAGTATTTT. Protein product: CASSLGSTSTDTQYF.

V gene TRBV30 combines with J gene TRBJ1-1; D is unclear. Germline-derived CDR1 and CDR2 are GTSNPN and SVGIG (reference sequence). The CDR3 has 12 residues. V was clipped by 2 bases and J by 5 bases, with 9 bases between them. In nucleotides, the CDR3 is TGTGCCTGGAGTCCGTTTAGAACTGAAGCTTTCTTT. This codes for CAWSPFRTEAFF.

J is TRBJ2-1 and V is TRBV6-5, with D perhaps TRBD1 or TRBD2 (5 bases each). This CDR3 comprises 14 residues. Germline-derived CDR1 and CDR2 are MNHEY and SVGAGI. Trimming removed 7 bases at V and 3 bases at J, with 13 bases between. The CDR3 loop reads CASTEGPNYNEQFF. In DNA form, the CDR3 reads TGTGCCAGCACTGAGGGGCCTAACTACAATGAGCAGTTCTTC.

CDR3 sequence (DNA): TGTGCCAGCAGTTACCGGGACAGGCCGCAGGGCTACACCTTC. It is translated as CASSYRDRPQGYTF. This chain uses TRBV6-5 with TRBJ1-2, with 8 bases aligning to TRBD1. V trimming: 2 bases; J trimming: 8 bases; junction bases outside the gene matches: 7. The CDR3 loop spans 14 amino acids. Germline CDR1 and CDR2: MNHEY and SVGAGI.

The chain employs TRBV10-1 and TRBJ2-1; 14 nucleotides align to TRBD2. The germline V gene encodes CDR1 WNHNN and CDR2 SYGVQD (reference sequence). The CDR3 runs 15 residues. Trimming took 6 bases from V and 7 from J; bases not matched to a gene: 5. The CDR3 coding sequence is TGCGCCAGCAGCCACGGGACTAGCGGGAGTAATGAGCAGTTCTTC. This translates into CASSHGTSGSNEQFF.

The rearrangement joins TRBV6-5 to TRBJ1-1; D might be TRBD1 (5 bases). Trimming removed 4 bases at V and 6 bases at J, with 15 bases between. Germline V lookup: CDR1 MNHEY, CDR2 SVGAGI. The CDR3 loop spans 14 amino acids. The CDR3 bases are TGTGCCAGCAGTTCCGAGGGGAGGTTTCCTGAAGCTTTCTTT. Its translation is CASSSEGRFPEAFF.

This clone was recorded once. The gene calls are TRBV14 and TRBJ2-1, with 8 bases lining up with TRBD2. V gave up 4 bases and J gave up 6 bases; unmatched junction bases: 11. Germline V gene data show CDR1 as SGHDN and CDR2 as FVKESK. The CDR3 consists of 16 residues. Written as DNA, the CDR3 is TGTGCCAGCAGCCCATGGGACGGGAGGGCAGGCAATGAGCAGTTCTTC. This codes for CASSPWDGRAGNEQFF.

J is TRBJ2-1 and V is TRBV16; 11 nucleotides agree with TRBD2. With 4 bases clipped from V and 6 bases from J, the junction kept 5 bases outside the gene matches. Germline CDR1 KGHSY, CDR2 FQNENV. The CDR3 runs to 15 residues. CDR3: CASSRTSGGTNEQFF. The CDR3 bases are TGTGCCAGCAGCCGCACTAGCGGGGGAACCAATGAGCAGTTCTTC.

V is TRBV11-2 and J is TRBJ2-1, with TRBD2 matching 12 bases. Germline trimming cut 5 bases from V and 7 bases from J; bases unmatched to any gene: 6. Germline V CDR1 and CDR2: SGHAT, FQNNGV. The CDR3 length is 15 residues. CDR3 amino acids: CASSLMTSGRNEQFF. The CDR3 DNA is TGTGCCAGCAGCCTGATGACTAGCGGGAGAAATGAGCAGTTCTTC.

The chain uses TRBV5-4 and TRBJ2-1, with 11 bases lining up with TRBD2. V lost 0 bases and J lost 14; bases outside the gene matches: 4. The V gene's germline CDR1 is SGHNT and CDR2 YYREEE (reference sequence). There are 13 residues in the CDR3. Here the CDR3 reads CASSLVLAGDEFF. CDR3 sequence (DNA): TGTGCCAGCAGCTTGGTACTAGCGGGAGATGAGTTCTTC.

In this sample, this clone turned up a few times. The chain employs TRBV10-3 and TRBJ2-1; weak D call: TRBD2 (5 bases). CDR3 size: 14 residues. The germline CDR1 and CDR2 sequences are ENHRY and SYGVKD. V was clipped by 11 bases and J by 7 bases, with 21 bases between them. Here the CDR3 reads CAHSPPPSGNEQFF. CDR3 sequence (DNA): TGTGCCCACTCACCCCCCCCGTCGGGGAATGAGCAGTTCTTC.

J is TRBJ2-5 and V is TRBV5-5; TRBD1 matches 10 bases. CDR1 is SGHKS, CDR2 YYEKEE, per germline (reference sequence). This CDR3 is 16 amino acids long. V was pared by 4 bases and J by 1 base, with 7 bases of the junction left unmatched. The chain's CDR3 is CASSARDRGFQETQYF. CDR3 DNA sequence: TGTGCCAGCAGCGCCCGGGACAGGGGCTTCCAAGAGACCCAGTACTTC.